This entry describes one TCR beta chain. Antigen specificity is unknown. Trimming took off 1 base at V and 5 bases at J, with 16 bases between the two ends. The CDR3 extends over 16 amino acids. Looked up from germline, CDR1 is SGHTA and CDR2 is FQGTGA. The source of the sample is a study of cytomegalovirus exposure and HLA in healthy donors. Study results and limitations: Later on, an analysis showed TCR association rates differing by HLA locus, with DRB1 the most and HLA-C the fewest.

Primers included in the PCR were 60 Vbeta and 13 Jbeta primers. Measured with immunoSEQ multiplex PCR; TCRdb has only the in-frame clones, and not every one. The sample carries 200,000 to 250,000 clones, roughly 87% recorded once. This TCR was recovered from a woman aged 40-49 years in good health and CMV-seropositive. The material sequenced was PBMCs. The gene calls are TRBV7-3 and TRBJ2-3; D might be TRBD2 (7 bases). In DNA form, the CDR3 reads TGTGCCAGCAGCTTAATCGGGGGGCACGGGGGAGATACGCAGTATTTT. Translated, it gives CASSLIGGHGGDTQYF.